This is a list of T cell receptor beta chains from one sample in a study of CD8 T cells in Susac syndrome. TCRdb reanalysed the immunoSEQ multiplex PCR reads using MiXCR and keeps one entry per CDR3 protein. The sample lists 51,000 or so distinct CDR3 sequences; under 95% were seen once. The sample consisted of CD8+ T cells from PBMCs. These receptors came from a human donor in good health. Both conserved end residues are part of each CDR3. The D gene is left open where the match is weak. Clone size, where shown, is once, few, many, or a class for clones that have expanded.

abundance,v_gene,d_gene,j_gene,CDR3aa,CDR3nt
NA,TRBV27,NA,TRBJ2-2,CASKGTGELFF,TGTGCCAGCAAGGGAACCGGGGAGCTGTTTTTT
once,TRBV28,NA,TRBJ2-7,CASITQTLGGYEQYF,TGTGCCAGCATCACCCAAACCTTGGGTGGTTACGAGCAGTACTTC
NA,TRBV28,NA,TRBJ1-4,CASSSRLESEKLFF,TGTGCCAGCAGTTCTCGACTGGAATCGGAAAAACTGTTTTTT
NA,TRBV5-6,TRBD2,TRBJ2-7,CASTLMLAGGYEQYF,TGTGCCTCCACGTTAATGCTAGCGGGAGGCTACGAGCAGTACTTC
NA,TRBV19,NA,TRBJ2-2,CASSHMTGELFF,TGTGCCAGTAGTCATATGACCGGGGAGCTGTTTTTT
NA,TRBV20-1,NA,TRBJ1-1,CSAKGWGISMNTEAFF,TGCAGTGCTAAGGGGTGGGGTATCTCGATGAACACTGAAGCTTTCTTT
NA,TRBV7-9,TRBD1,TRBJ2-7,CASSFGQGANYEQYF,TGTGCCAGCAGCTTCGGGCAGGGGGCTAACTACGAGCAGTACTTC
NA,TRBV27,TRBD1,TRBJ2-2,CASSFTLGQGGTGELFF,TGTGCCAGCAGTTTCACCTTAGGACAGGGAGGCACCGGGGAGCTGTTTTTT
NA,TRBV5-4,NA,TRBJ2-5,CASSPWTQETQYF,TGTGCCAGCAGCCCCTGGACTCAAGAGACCCAGTACTTC
NA,TRBV29-1,NA,TRBJ2-3,CSVAPFSTDTQYF,TGCAGCGTGGCACCATTCAGCACAGATACGCAGTATTTT
NA,TRBV28,TRBD1,TRBJ2-2,CASSFGPETGEHGELFF,TGTGCCAGCAGTTTTGGGCCAGAGACAGGGGAGCACGGGGAGCTGTTTTTT
NA,TRBV28,TRBD2,TRBJ2-7,CASSFPPGLAGGPSRTEQYF,TGTGCCAGCAGTTTTCCCCCGGGACTAGCGGGAGGGCCTAGCCGTACCGAGCAGTACTTC
NA,TRBV6-6,NA,TRBJ2-7,CASSYGQIEQYF,TGTGCCAGCAGTTACGGCCAGATCGAGCAGTACTTC
NA,TRBV3-1,TRBD1,TRBJ2-5,CASSQDRGQETQYF,TGTGCCAGCAGCCAGGACAGGGGGCAAGAGACCCAGTACTTC
NA,TRBV29-1,NA,TRBJ1-4,CSVDLTGRNEKLFF,TGCAGCGTTGACTTAACAGGGAGAAATGAAAAACTGTTTTTT
NA,TRBV7-8,TRBD2,TRBJ2-1,CASSGLAGSYNEQFF,TGTGCCAGCAGCGGACTAGCGGGATCCTACAATGAGCAGTTCTTC
NA,TRBV4-2,TRBD2,TRBJ2-3,CASSQTAGGIDTQYF,TGTGCCAGCAGCCAGACAGCGGGAGGGATAGATACGCAGTATTTT
NA,TRBV29-1,NA,TRBJ2-7,CSVLLTYEQYF,TGCAGCGTTCTCCTCACCTACGAGCAGTACTTC
NA,TRBV4-1,TRBD2,TRBJ2-1,CASSQVGEGSNEQFF,TGCGCCAGCAGCCAAGTAGGGGAGGGGAGCAATGAGCAGTTCTTC
once,TRBV27,NA,TRBJ2-4,CASSSAPTTRELAKNIQYF,TGTGCCAGCAGTTCAGCTCCCACAACCCGAGAACTAGCCAAAAACATTCAGTACTTC
once,TRBV7-8,TRBD2,TRBJ2-3,CASSHGTSGTTDTQYF,TGTGCCAGCAGCCATGGGACTAGCGGGACGACAGATACGCAGTATTTT
NA,TRBV28,TRBD2,TRBJ2-1,CASSDGLAGPYNEQFF,TGTGCCAGCAGTGACGGGCTAGCGGGACCCTACAATGAGCAGTTCTTC
NA,TRBV29-1,NA,TRBJ1-2,CSVVGVGDYGYTF,TGCAGCGTTGTAGGGGTGGGGGACTATGGCTACACCTTC
NA,TRBV6-2/TRBV6-3,NA,TRBJ1-5,CASSPGLRNQPQHF,TGTGCCAGCAGTCCGGGGTTACGCAATCAGCCCCAGCATTTT
NA,TRBV15,NA,TRBJ1-1,CATSRDWGANTEAFF,TGTGCCACCAGCAGAGATTGGGGGGCGAACACTGAAGCTTTCTTT
NA,TRBV30,NA,TRBJ2-7,CAWSVPRTYEQYF,TGTGCCTGGAGTGTACCCAGGACCTACGAGCAGTACTTC
NA,TRBV28,TRBD2,TRBJ2-7,CASSPPPSGRAGYEQYF,TGTGCCAGCAGTCCCCCCCCTAGCGGGAGAGCGGGCTACGAGCAGTACTTC
NA,TRBV11-2,NA,TRBJ2-2,CASRAGENTGELFF,TGTGCCAGCAGGGCCGGAGAGAACACCGGGGAGCTGTTTTTT
NA,TRBV27,TRBD1,TRBJ2-7,CAIRTGNYEQYF,TGTGCCATCAGGACAGGGAACTACGAGCAGTACTTC
few,TRBV29-1,NA,TRBJ2-2,CSVNPNTGELFF,TGCAGCGTTAATCCGAACACCGGGGAGCTGTTTTTT
NA,TRBV7-2,NA,TRBJ2-1,CASSLEGQIGSYNEQFF,TGTGCCAGCAGCTTAGAGGGCCAGATCGGCTCCTACAATGAGCAGTTCTTC
NA,TRBV5-8,NA,TRBJ2-3,CASSLDGTDTQYF,TGTGCCAGCAGCTTGGACGGGACAGATACGCAGTATTTT
NA,TRBV14,NA,TRBJ1-1,CASSPNRELIGAFF,TGTGCCAGCAGCCCCAACAGGGAACTAATTGGAGCTTTCTTT
NA,TRBV24-1,NA,TRBJ2-6,CATSDPGGANVLTF,TGTGCCACCAGTGACCCCGGTGGGGCCAACGTCCTGACTTTC
NA,TRBV27,NA,TRBJ1-1,CASSFTEGTEAFF,TGTGCCAGCAGTTTTACGGAGGGAACTGAAGCTTTCTTT
NA,TRBV20-1,NA,TRBJ2-3,CSAPPGGGTDTQYF,TGCAGTGCCCCTCCCGGGGGCGGGACAGATACGCAGTATTTT
NA,TRBV20-1,TRBD2,TRBJ2-1,CSATSTSGRTDEQFF,TGCAGTGCTACCTCGACTAGCGGGAGGACGGATGAGCAGTTCTTC
NA,TRBV27,NA,TRBJ2-3,CASWRGGRLSTDTQYF,TGTGCCAGCTGGCGAGGGGGACGTCTGAGCACAGATACGCAGTATTTT
NA,TRBV19,TRBD1,TRBJ1-5,CASSIWDRGKQPQHF,TGTGCCAGTAGTATATGGGACAGGGGGAAACAGCCCCAGCATTTT
NA,TRBV19,NA,TRBJ2-2,CASSADQGSGELFF,TGTGCCAGTAGTGCAGATCAGGGGTCCGGGGAGCTGTTTTTT
NA,TRBV6-5,TRBD2,TRBJ2-7,CASSPGLAGPYEQYF,TGTGCCAGCAGCCCGGGACTAGCGGGCCCCTACGAGCAGTACTTC
NA,TRBV5-8,NA,TRBJ2-7,CASSLMEVFYEQYF,TGTGCCAGCAGCTTGATGGAGGTCTTCTACGAGCAGTACTTC